One and the same sample provided the 21 T cell receptor beta chains below, sequenced in a study of T cell repertoires in cytomegalovirus infection. One entry per CDR3 protein, called by TCRdb with MiXCR from the reads. The repertoire holds about 180,000 distinct CDR3 sequences, with under 15% as singletons. The specimen was PBMCs. These receptors were collected from a human donor in good health (CMV status not recorded). Some clones in this sample may be carry-over from other donors' samples.

This chain's CDR3 is CASSLDRPPNTEAFF. CDR3 sequence (DNA): TGTGCCAGCAGCTTAGACCGACCTCCGAACACTGAAGCTTTCTTT. J is TRBJ1-1 and V is TRBV7-9, with D unresolved. The length of the CDR3 is 15 residues. Trimming took off 1 base at V and 1 base at J, with 10 bases between the two ends. Germline lookup yields CDR1 SEHNR and CDR2 FQNEAQ (reference sequence).

This clonotype was picked up many times. J is TRBJ2-1 and V is TRBV7-9; D call uncertain. The length of the CDR3 is 13 residues. Germline V lookup: CDR1 SEHNR, CDR2 FQNEAQ (reference sequence). With 5 bases removed from V and 6 bases from J, the gap between germline ends came to 11 bases. CDR3 sequence (DNA): TGTGCCAGCAGCCCACACTTCACCAATGAGCAGTTCTTC. The encoded protein is CASSPHFTNEQFF.

This clonotype was counted at least ten times. The chain joins TRBV7-3 to TRBJ1-1, with D maybe TRBD1 (6 bases). Between the trimmed V and J ends, which lost 5 bases and 1 base, there was a span of 8 bases. In germline, CDR1 is SGHTA, CDR2 FQGTGA. The CDR3 runs to 13 residues. The CDR3 nucleotides read TGTGCCAGCAGCCAACAGGGGAACACTGAAGCTTTCTTT. It is translated as CASSQQGNTEAFF.

The sample holds a few counts of this clonotype. This rearrangement joins TRBV7-3 to TRBJ2-2; perhaps TRBD2 as D (6 bases). The CDR3 length is 15 residues. Trimming removed 5 bases from V and 8 bases from J, with 18 bases in between. Germline CDR1 SGHTA, CDR2 FQGTGA. CDR3 DNA: TGTGCCAGCAGCCAGGGACTTCGCACGGCGGGGGAGCTGTTTTTT. Translated: CASSQGLRTAGELFF.

This clonotype was seen at least ten times. V usage is TRBV7-2 and J usage is TRBJ2-7; D may be TRBD1 (6 bases). The V and J ends lost 5 bases and 0 bases respectively, with 11 bases between them. The CDR3 spans 14 residues. Germline V gene sequence: CDR1 SGHTA, CDR2 FQGNSA. DNA for the CDR3: TGTGCCAGCAGCCCCGGGACACCCTCCTACGAGCAGTACTTC. This translates into CASSPGTPSYEQYF.

With respect to this clonotype: This may come from a read error, since a much larger clone is one base off. The J gene is TRBJ1-5, the V gene TRBV28; unclear D gene. Germline assignment: CDR1 MDHEN and CDR2 SYDVKM. This CDR3 has 13 amino acids. CDR3 region: CASRLSNQEPQHF. The CDR3 DNA is TGTGCCAGCCGTTTGAGTAATCAAGAGCCCCAGCATTTT.

This clonotype has more than one count but fewer than ten. V and J are TRBV9 and TRBJ2-3, with D possibly matching TRBD2 (6 bases). V was shortened by 2 bases and J by 0 bases, with 10 bases between the two germline ends. In germline, CDR1 is SGDLS, CDR2 YYNGEE. The CDR3 has 15 residues. The CDR3 here is CASSVTGTSTDTQYF. DNA of the CDR3: TGTGCCAGCAGCGTCACCGGGACTAGCACAGATACGCAGTATTTT.

This clonotype was detected ten times or more. The gene calls are TRBV6-5 and TRBJ2-1; 8 bases fit TRBD2. Looked up from germline, CDR1 is MNHEY and CDR2 is SVGAGI. After removal of 0 bases from V and 11 bases from J, the junction contained 9 bases not matched to a gene. The length of the CDR3 is 15 residues. The DNA of the CDR3 is TGTGCCAGCAGTTACTCGGGTTCTAGCGGGTTACAGCAGTTCTTC. It is translated as CASSYSGSSGLQQFF.

This clonotype was detected many times. The chain has TRBV7-2 and TRBJ1-1; 7 nucleotides match TRBD1. J lost 7 bases, V lost 4 bases, and 12 bases had no gene match. The CDR3 spans 15 residues. Per germline, CDR1 SGHTA and CDR2 FQGNSA. The DNA of the CDR3 is TGTGCCAGCAGCTATCAGGCAGGGGGATTGGGTGAAGCTTTCTTT. Its protein product is CASSYQAGGLGEAFF. Full variable domain (missing parts from reference TRBV7-2 and TRBJ1-1): GAGVSQSPSNKVTEKGKDVELRCDPISGHTALYWYRQSLGQGLEFLIYFQGNSAPDKSGLPSDRFSAERTGGSVSTLTIQRTQQEDSAVYLCASSYQAGGLGEAFFGQGTRLTVV.

This clonotype was detected only a few times. The chain links TRBV14 to TRBJ1-1; D gene uncertain. V was clipped by 1 base and J by 1 base, with 10 bases between them. Germline CDR1 is SGHDN and CDR2 is FVKESK. CDR3 length: 15 residues. Here the CDR3 DNA reads TGTGCCAGCAGCCAAGCCCTATACGGGAACACTGAAGCTTTCTTT. Translation gives CASSQALYGNTEAFF.

This clonotype came up once. The CDR3: CASTSGTARAQYF. The CDR3 nucleotides are TGTGCCAGCACATCCGGGACGGCCCGGGCCCAGTACTTC. V is TRBV6-6 and J is TRBJ2-5; D might be TRBD1 or TRBD2, each matching 5 bases. This CDR3 region has 13 residues. Trimming removed 7 bases at V and 9 bases at J, with 18 bases between. The germline gives CDR1 MNHNY, CDR2 SVGAGI (reference sequence).

The chain has TRBV12-3 or TRBV12-4 and TRBJ1-2, with 7 positions matching TRBD1. Trimming at V came to 5 bases and at J to 6 bases, leaving 9 bases not matched to a gene. The CDR3 totals 14 residues. The CDR3 loop reads CASSRDRSFHGYTF. In DNA, the CDR3 is TGTGCCAGCAGTCGGGACAGATCGTTTCATGGCTACACCTTC.

This clonotype was counted between two and nine times. The rearrangement joins TRBV20-1 to TRBJ2-1, with 8 bases that match TRBD1. CDR1 and CDR2 from the germline V gene are DFQATT and SNEGSKA (reference sequence). CDR3 length: 16 residues. V lost 6 bases to trimming and J lost 4 bases; unmatched junction nucleotides: 14. The CDR3 coding sequence is TGCAGTGCCAACCAACGACAGGGGTGGTCGTACAATGAGCAGTTCTTC. It specifies CSANQRQGWSYNEQFF.

The rearrangement joins TRBV5-1 to TRBJ2-7; 8 bases are a match to TRBD1. The trim removed 0 bases at V and 5 bases at J, leaving 13 bases unmatched. Germline V lookup: CDR1 SGHRS, CDR2 YFSETQ. The CDR3 has 17 residues. CDR3 protein: CASSLAWRTGTRNEQYF. CDR3 sequence (DNA): TGCGCCAGCAGCTTGGCTTGGAGGACAGGGACGCGCAACGAGCAGTACTTC.

The chain uses TRBV14 and TRBJ1-2; no clear D. Trimming took off 1 base at V and 2 bases at J, with 2 bases between the two ends. The CDR3 has 12 residues. Germline V CDR1 and CDR2: SGHDN, FVKESK. CDR3 nucleotide sequence: TGTGCCAGCAGCCAAGGGAACTATGGCTACACCTTC. This translates into CASSQGNYGYTF.

This clonotype has ten or more counts. The CDR3 DNA reads TGTGCCAGTAGTATGGGAGGGTCGAATCAGCCCCAGCATTTT. Protein sequence: CASSMGGSNQPQHF. This sequence joins TRBV19 and TRBJ1-5; D is ambiguous. The V and J ends lost 3 bases and 4 bases respectively, with 10 bases between them. Per the germline V gene, CDR1 is LNHDA and CDR2 is SQIVND (reference sequence). The CDR3 loop spans 14 amino acids.

This chain links TRBV28 with TRBJ1-5; D call uncertain. V shed 6 bases and J shed 7 bases, with 19 bases lying between them. The CDR3 is 15 residues long. Germline loops: CDR1 MDHEN, CDR2 SYDVKM. The CDR3 is CASSPIATLSQPQHF. DNA for the CDR3: TGTGCCAGCAGCCCCATAGCAACCTTGAGCCAGCCCCAGCATTTT.

J is TRBJ2-7 and V is TRBV14; D is perhaps TRBD1 (6 bases). CDR3 length: 15 residues. Trimming stripped 0 bases from V and 2 bases from J, with 11 bases between. Germline-derived CDR1 and CDR2 are SGHDN and FVKESK. CDR3 sequence reads: CASSQETGMAYEQYF. The CDR3 bases are TGTGCCAGCAGCCAAGAAACAGGGATGGCCTACGAGCAGTACTTC.

This clonotype was recorded at least ten times. The chain joins TRBV7-2 to TRBJ2-7; a weak D match, TRBD2 (7 bases). Trimming cost V 1 base and J 5 bases, with 18 bases left between them. CDR3 length: 16 amino acids. Germline V gives CDR1 SGHTA, CDR2 FQGNSA. The CDR3 reads CASSLVDGGGPHEQYF. The DNA of the CDR3 is TGTGCCAGCAGCTTAGTAGATGGCGGGGGCCCCCACGAGCAGTACTTC.

V gene TRBV28 combines with J gene TRBJ1-1; D is unclear. CDR1 is MDHEN and CDR2 is SYDVKM in the germline V gene. The CDR3 runs to 14 residues. Between the trimmed V and J ends, which lost 1 base and 2 bases, there was a span of 8 bases. CDR3 protein: CASSLSRGNTEAFF. The CDR3, as DNA: TGTGCCAGCAGTTTATCACGAGGAAACACTGAAGCTTTCTTT.

This rearrangement joins TRBV29-1 to TRBJ1-1; possible D gene TRBD1, 5 bases. Trimming left V 7 bases short and J 1 base short, with 16 bases between. CDR3 length equals 14 residues. From germline, CDR1 is SQVTM and CDR2 ANQGSEA. The CDR3 DNA reads as TGCAGCGCCGGCGGGGGGGGGTCGAACACTGAAGCTTTCTTT. This sequence encodes CSAGGGGSNTEAFF.